The T cell receptor (beta chain) under discussion was sequenced for a study of metastatic and nonmetastatic thyroid tumors. The wider study: From malignant and benign thyroid patients, repertoires in blood and in tumor or nodule tissue were compared.

This clone occurred a few times. The antigen remains unidentified. The germline gene is not matched at one end of the junction; a read error may be the cause. Germline CDR1 reads SGHNT; CDR2 reads YENEEA. The CDR3 contains 13 residues. Authors' methods: For papillary thyroid cancer, a distant-metastasis classifier was constructed from CDR3 differences observed across clinicopathological groups. TCRdb reprocessed the PCR reads using MiXCR. The V and J calls follow TCRdb's processing rather than the paper's. The table shows roughly 21,000 clones, with approximately 30% occurring only once. General study points: According to reports, the diversity of TCR beta was significantly higher in malignant thyroid tumors than in benign nodules, and this held in both blood and tumor samples.

All patients reached thyroid surgery having received no treatment beforehand. The specimen sequenced was blood. The chain is built from TRBV11-3 and TRBJ2-2; 7 bases fit TRBD2. This clonotype originated in a female donor with papillary thyroid cancer or a benign thyroid nodule (not recorded which). Some clones in this sample may be carry-over from other donors' samples. The CDR3 region is CAISTGGTGELFF. CDR3 DNA sequence: TGTGCCATCAGCACGGGAGGTACCGGGGAGCTGTTTTTT.